The source of this T cell receptor beta chain is a study of T cell responses to AZD1222 COVID-19 vaccine. This CDR3 has 18 residues. Germline V gives CDR1 SGHAT, CDR2 FQNNGV. V was clipped by 4 bases and J by 0 bases; unmatched bases: 12. Using immunoSEQ multiplex PCR, the repertoire was profiled, and TCRdb retains in-frame clones only, with some absent. The repertoire includes approximately 150,000 clones, about 91% of them detected once, and about 3.8% sits in the top ten. The specimen was peripheral blood, collected 28 days after the second AZD1222 dose. V gene TRBV11-2 combines with J gene TRBJ2-1; 7 nucleotides line up with TRBD1. The TCR originated in an adult who received the AZD1222 COVID-19 vaccine. In DNA, the CDR3 is TGTGCCAGCAGCTCCGTTAGGGGGCCGCCTAGCTCCTACAATGAGCAGTTCTTC. Its protein is CASSSVRGPPSSYNEQFF. The complete variable domain, with remaining parts taken from reference TRBV11-2 and TRBJ2-1, reads EAGVAQSPRYKIIEKRQSVAFWCNPISGHATLYWYQQILGQGPKLLIQFQNNGVVDDSQLPKDRFSAERLKGVDSTLKIQPAKLEDSAVYLCASSSVRGPPSSYNEQFFGPGTRLTVL.